Listed below are T cell receptor beta chains from one sample, sequenced in a study of blood T cell repertoires in COVID-19. The method was immunoSEQ multiplex PCR; TCRdb's version includes in-frame clones alone and lacks a portion of them. Counted here are fewer than 200,000 clones, around nine tenths occurring once; the ten biggest clones make up 0.7% to 0.9%. Sequencing was carried out using peripheral blood. The source of these receptors is a woman aged 18-29 years who had recovered from COVID-19. Both conserved end residues are trimmed from each CDR3. A D gene is named only where the DNA matches it firmly. Not all rows give a size; the values are once, few, many and, for expanded clones, a class.

D gene: TRBD1; V gene: TRBV20-1; clone size: -; J gene: TRBJ1-1; CDR3 protein: SASPRGFTEAF
D gene: -; V gene: TRBV5-4; clone size: -; J gene: TRBJ1-1; CDR3 protein: ASSLDRDYQNTEAF
D gene: TRBD1; V gene: TRBV15; clone size: -; J gene: TRBJ2-1; CDR3 protein: ATSSRKGTGVNEQF
D gene: TRBD2; V gene: TRBV10-3; clone size: -; J gene: TRBJ2-5; CDR3 protein: ASQGLAGGRQETQY
D gene: -; V gene: TRBV14; clone size: -; J gene: TRBJ2-7; CDR3 protein: ASSLNRVQY
D gene: TRBD1; V gene: TRBV5-1; clone size: -; J gene: TRBJ1-1; CDR3 protein: ASCPGTGGRGTEAF
D gene: -; V gene: TRBV7-2; clone size: -; J gene: TRBJ1-6; CDR3 protein: ASSLYSNSPLH
D gene: TRBD2; V gene: TRBV11-2; clone size: -; J gene: TRBJ2-7; CDR3 protein: ASSLELAQTSYEQY
D gene: TRBD1; V gene: TRBV2; clone size: -; J gene: TRBJ2-7; CDR3 protein: ASSERDRLAYEQY
D gene: TRBD2; V gene: TRBV3-1/TRBV3-2; clone size: few; J gene: TRBJ2-7; CDR3 protein: ASSPRRLAGGRSYEQY
D gene: TRBD2; V gene: TRBV19; clone size: -; J gene: TRBJ2-1; CDR3 protein: ASAVAGGVNEQF
D gene: -; V gene: TRBV7-3; clone size: -; J gene: TRBJ2-1; CDR3 protein: ASSLGPVSYNEQF
D gene: -; V gene: TRBV11-3; clone size: -; J gene: TRBJ2-2; CDR3 protein: ASSSPPIGREDTGELF
D gene: -; V gene: TRBV6-2/TRBV6-3; clone size: -; J gene: TRBJ2-3; CDR3 protein: ASSNFRGRADTQY
D gene: -; V gene: TRBV7-2; clone size: -; J gene: TRBJ2-5; CDR3 protein: ASSLQETQY
D gene: -; V gene: TRBV7-9; clone size: -; J gene: TRBJ1-2; CDR3 protein: ASRKSGEGNGYT
D gene: TRBD2; V gene: TRBV19; clone size: -; J gene: TRBJ2-2; CDR3 protein: ASSPLAGVTGELF
D gene: -; V gene: TRBV28; clone size: -; J gene: TRBJ1-4; CDR3 protein: ASSLVGATNEKLF
D gene: TRBD1; V gene: TRBV7-9; clone size: -; J gene: TRBJ2-2; CDR3 protein: ASRSQGWAGELF
D gene: TRBD1; V gene: TRBV18; clone size: -; J gene: TRBJ2-4; CDR3 protein: ASSPEQGQGAPKNIQY
D gene: TRBD2; V gene: TRBV18; clone size: once; J gene: TRBJ2-4; CDR3 protein: ASSPMGLAGGPENIQY
D gene: -; V gene: TRBV6-5; clone size: few; J gene: TRBJ1-5; CDR3 protein: ASSMDGGRLPQH
D gene: -; V gene: TRBV9; clone size: -; J gene: TRBJ1-1; CDR3 protein: ASSPNYDRTEAF